This passage covers 26 T cell receptor beta chains from one sample sequenced in a study of OX40 agonist ivuxolimab in advanced cancers. Measured with immunoSEQ multiplex PCR; TCRdb has only the in-frame clones, and not every one. The table has 52,000 or so clones, almost 85% seen once; the top ten hold under 5.5%. The source was CD4+ or CD8+ T cells sorted from blood, collected in a trial of the OX40 agonist ivuxolimab. Every receptor here comes from an adult with an advanced solid tumor such as melanoma, head and neck, liver or kidney cancer.

The chain has TRBV28 and TRBJ2-5; 9 nucleotides agree with TRBD1. V lost 8 bases and J lost 0; bases outside the gene matches: 7. The germline gives CDR1 MDHEN, CDR2 SYDVKM. The CDR3 is 15 amino acids. CDR3 sequence reads: CASADRGANQETQYF. In DNA, the CDR3 is TGTGCCAGCGCGGACAGGGGAGCTAACCAAGAGACCCAGTACTTC.

The chain links TRBV21-1 to TRBJ2-7; the DNA was not compared with TRBD1, the D call given in the table. TRBV21-1 is tagged as a pseudogene. This CDR3 is built from 15 residues. The CDR3 spells CASMQRCWGRDEQYF. In DNA, the CDR3 is TGTGCCAGCATGCAACGGTGTTGGGGCCGGGACGAGCAGTACTTC.

The rearrangement uses TRBV10-2 and TRBJ2-3; the match to TRBD2 covers 9 bases. Looked up from germline, CDR1 is WSHSY and CDR2 is SAAADI. The CDR3 extends over 15 amino acids. Germline trimming cut 5 bases from V and 5 bases from J; bases unmatched to any gene: 8. For the CDR3, the DNA is TGCGCCAGCAGTTTGGCGGGAGGGAGCCGAGATACGCAGTATTTT. Translating it yields CASSLAGGSRDTQYF.

V gene TRBV30 combines with J gene TRBJ2-1; D is perhaps TRBD1 (6 bases). The V end was cut by 0 bases, the J end by 7 bases, with 10 bases between. This CDR3 is built from 13 residues. Germline V CDR1 and CDR2: GTSNPN, SVGIG (reference sequence). The CDR3 reads CAWSVGRGNEQFF. Here the CDR3 DNA reads TGTGCCTGGAGTGTAGGTAGGGGGAATGAGCAGTTCTTC.

The chain uses TRBV19 and TRBJ2-3; D not certain. The CDR3 totals 14 residues. The V end lost 1 base, the J end lost 4 bases, and 9 bases lay between the germline ends. Germline lookup yields CDR1 LNHDA and CDR2 SQIVND (reference sequence). CDR3: CASSIVAWADTQYF. The DNA of the CDR3 is TGTGCCAGTAGTATAGTTGCATGGGCAGATACGCAGTATTTT.

V and J are TRBV12-5 and TRBJ2-5, with TRBD1 identical over 9 bases. Germline CDR1 is LGHNT and CDR2 is FRNRAP. This CDR3 has 18 residues. The J segment lost 0 bases and the V segment lost 0 bases, leaving 8 bases of the junction unmatched. CDR3 loop: CASGLVRGQGLYQETQYF. CDR3 sequence (DNA): TGTGCTAGTGGTTTGGTAAGGGGACAGGGACTGTACCAAGAGACCCAGTACTTC.

This clone is a singleton in its sample. CDR3 bases: TGTGCCAGCACAGGGAACACTGAAGCTTTCTTT. Its translation: CASTGNTEAFF. V gene TRBV6-4 combines with J gene TRBJ1-1; no clear D. The CDR3 extends over 11 amino acids. Germline values: CDR1 MRHNA, CDR2 SNTAGT. The V end was cut by 7 bases, the J end by 1 base, with 4 bases between.

The chain uses TRBV19 and TRBJ2-7; a possible D gene is TRBD1 (6 bases). V was clipped by 4 bases and J by 2 bases, with 15 bases between them. CDR1 LNHDA and CDR2 SQIVND come from the germline V gene (reference sequence). The CDR3 covers 15 residues. CDR3 DNA: TGTGCCAGTAGTACAGGGGCCCGAATTCCCTACGAGCAGTACTTC. It translates to CASSTGARIPYEQYF. The variable domain in full, with the rest retrieved from reference TRBV19 and TRBJ2-7, is DGGITQSPKYLFRKEGQNVTLSCEQNLNHDAMYWYRQDPGQGLRLIYYSQIVNDFQKGDIAEGYSVSREKKESFPLTVTSAQKNPTAFYLCASSTGARIPYEQYFGPGTRLTVT.

The chain couples TRBV7-2 to TRBJ2-7; D is possibly TRBD1 (6 bases). The V gene lost 2 bases and the J gene lost 5 bases, with 16 bases spanning the gap. The germline CDR1 and CDR2 sequences are SGHTA and FQGNSA. CDR3 size: 15 residues. CDR3 amino acids: CASSLQGQGTNEQYF. The CDR3 nucleotides are TGTGCCAGCAGCTTACAAGGGCAGGGGACGAACGAGCAGTACTTC. The full variable domain, rest sourced from reference TRBV7-2 and TRBJ2-7, is GAGVSQSPSNKVTEKGKDVELRCDPISGHTALYWYRQSLGQGLEFLIYFQGNSAPDKSGLPSDRFSAERTGGSVSTLTIQRTQQEDSAVYLCASSLQGQGTNEQYFGPGTRLTVT.

The V gene is TRBV14, the J gene TRBJ2-7, with a possible D match to TRBD2 (6 bases). Germline CDR1 and CDR2: SGHDN and FVKESK. Trimming took off 4 bases at V and 5 bases at J, with 15 bases between the two ends. This CDR3 contains 14 residues. CDR3 bases: TGTGCCAGCAGCCCTTTAATTAGCGGCCACGAGCAGTACTTC. Translated: CASSPLISGHEQYF.

This clone came up once. The V gene is TRBV29-1, the J gene TRBJ2-3; 8 positions agree with TRBD2. This CDR3 spans 14 amino acids. J was trimmed by 1 base and V by 6 bases; bases with no gene match: 6. CDR1 is SQVTM, CDR2 ANQGSEA, per germline. The CDR3 DNA sequence: TGCAGCGTGAAAGCGGGAGATGGCACAGATACGCAGTATTTT. Translated, it gives CSVKAGDGTDTQYF.

The chain recombines TRBV5-4 with TRBJ2-1, with TRBD2 matching 11 bases. The CDR3 is 16 residues long. With V trimmed by 4 bases and J by 4 bases, 7 bases remained unmatched. CDR1 is SGHNT and CDR2 is YYREEE in the germline V gene (reference sequence). CDR3 nucleotide sequence: TGTGCCAGCAGCATACCTAGCGGGGGGAGATACAATGAGCAGTTCTTC. Protein sequence: CASSIPSGGRYNEQFF. The variable domain in full, completed from reference TRBV5-4 and TRBJ2-1, reads ETGVTQSPTHLIKTRGQQVTLRCSSQSGHNTVSWYQQALGQGPQFIFQYYREEENGRGNFPPRFSGLQFPNYSSELNVNALELDDSALYLCASSIPSGGRYNEQFFGPGTRLTVL.

V and J are TRBV19 and TRBJ2-5; TRBD2 is a possible D gene (5 bases). V was pared by 2 bases and J by 5 bases, with 24 bases between. The CDR3 spans 18 residues. Germline V gene data show CDR1 as LNHDA and CDR2 as SQIVND (reference sequence). CDR3 DNA sequence: TGTGCCAGTAGTATATACCCCGGAGGAACACCCTCCCGGGAGACCCAGTACTTC. Its protein product is CASSIYPGGTPSRETQYF.

The genes are TRBV28 and TRBJ1-3; D is unclear. Germline values: CDR1 MDHEN, CDR2 SYDVKM. V lost 3 bases, J lost 4 bases, and 4 bases lay in between. The CDR3 is 12 amino acids. The CDR3 DNA is TGTGCCAGCAGTTTGCTCGGAAACACCATATATTTT. It yields the protein CASSLLGNTIYF.

This chain links TRBV5-5 with TRBJ2-7; 13 nucleotides align to TRBD2. The CDR3 length is 16 residues. Germline V gives CDR1 SGHKS, CDR2 YYEKEE (reference sequence). The ends lost 4 bases at V and 6 bases at J; junction bases unmatched: 10. The CDR3 coding sequence is TGTGCCAGCAGCCCGGCCGGACTAGCGGGAGCGGGCGAGCAGTACTTC. Its protein is CASSPAGLAGAGEQYF.

The V and J genes are TRBV7-2 and TRBJ2-3; 13 bases are a match to TRBD2. This CDR3 region has 16 residues. Germline V CDR1 and CDR2: SGHTA, FQGNSA. V lost 5 bases, J lost 4 bases, and 6 bases stayed unmatched. The CDR3 DNA sequence: TGTGCCAGCAGCGAACGACTAGCGGGAGGTCCAGATACGCAGTATTTT. Residues: CASSERLAGGPDTQYF. Based on the CDR3 plus reference TRBV7-2 and TRBJ2-3, the full variable domain is GAGVSQSPSNKVTEKGKDVELRCDPISGHTALYWYRQSLGQGLEFLIYFQGNSAPDKSGLPSDRFSAERTGGSVSTLTIQRTQQEDSAVYLCASSERLAGGPDTQYFGPGTRLTVL.

The gene calls are TRBV21-1 and TRBJ2-7; the D call TRBD2 from the table was never checked on the DNA. TRBV21-1 is a pseudogene. The CDR3 sequence is 14 residues long. The CDR3 nucleotides read TGTGCCAGCAGCCAAGGAGGCACCTCCTACGAGCAGTACTTC. It codes for CASSQGGTSYEQYF.

This rearrangement joins TRBV11-3 to TRBJ2-5, with D possibly TRBD2 on 6 matching bases. Germline V CDR1 and CDR2: SGHNT, YENEEA. The ends were cut back, 1 base at V and 5 bases at J, with 8 bases in the middle. CDR3 length: 13 residues. CDR3 sequence reads: CASSLGRDETQYF. CDR3 sequence (DNA): TGTGCCAGCAGCTTAGGGCGGGACGAGACCCAGTACTTC. Based on the CDR3 plus reference TRBV11-3 and TRBJ2-5, the full variable domain is EAGVVQSPRYKIIEKKQPVAFWCNPISGHNTLYWYLQNLGQGPELLIRYENEEAVDDSQLPKDRFSAERLKGVDSTLKIQPAELGDSAVYLCASSLGRDETQYFGPGTRLLVL.

The genes are TRBV13 and TRBJ2-3; 7 nucleotides match TRBD2. Germline values: CDR1 PRHDT, CDR2 FYEKMQ (reference sequence). This CDR3 is 16 amino acids long. Losses at the gene ends were 5 bases for V and 3 bases for J; bases not matched to a gene: 11. The CDR3 nucleotides read TGTGCCAGCAGCCCTAGGGAGGGCCGGATAACAGATACGCAGTATTTT. This codes for CASSPREGRITDTQYF.

This chain links TRBV5-6 with TRBJ1-2; 8 nucleotides align to TRBD1. V was clipped by 2 bases and J by 4 bases; unmatched bases: 4. Germline V gene data show CDR1 as SGHDT and CDR2 as YYEEEE. This CDR3 comprises 14 residues. The CDR3 is CASSFQGATYGYTF. The DNA of the CDR3 is TGTGCCAGCAGCTTTCAGGGGGCCACCTATGGCTACACCTTC.

This rearrangement joins TRBV18 to TRBJ2-1; TRBD2 is a possible D gene (5 bases). Trimming took 2 bases from V and 7 from J, leaving 15 bases between them. This CDR3 comprises 15 residues. Germline lookup yields CDR1 KGHSH and CDR2 LQKENI. This CDR3 is CASSPNDDPGNEQFF. CDR3 DNA sequence: TGTGCCAGCTCACCAAACGACGACCCGGGAAATGAGCAGTTCTTC.

Note on this clone: This sample also contains other DNA sequences that code for the same CDR3. The chain couples TRBV7-2 to TRBJ2-7, with D hard to call. The CDR3 loop spans 11 amino acids. Looked up from germline, CDR1 is SGHTA and CDR2 is FQGNSA. V lost 5 bases and J lost 2, with 4 bases in between. The CDR3 is CASSLTYEQYF. The CDR3 DNA follows: TGTGCCAGCAGCCTCACCTACGAGCAGTACTTC.

This clone has just a few counts. The rearrangement joins TRBV7-2 to TRBJ2-7; 9 bases are shared with TRBD2. V gave up 4 bases and J gave up 4 bases; unmatched junction bases: 5. This CDR3 comprises 14 residues. The germline V gene encodes CDR1 SGHTA and CDR2 FQGNSA. The CDR3 DNA reads as TGTGCCAGCAGCTCTAGCGGGACCCTGTACGAGCAGTACTTC. Encoded protein: CASSSSGTLYEQYF. The full variable domain, in which reference TRBV7-2 and TRBJ2-7 provide the parts outside the CDR3, is GAGVSQSPSNKVTEKGKDVELRCDPISGHTALYWYRQSLGQGLEFLIYFQGNSAPDKSGLPSDRFSAERTGGSVSTLTIQRTQQEDSAVYLCASSSSGTLYEQYFGPGTRLTVT.

The CDR3 DNA follows: TGTGCCAGCAGCTTGGAACCCGGGCCCCAAAACATTCAGTACTTC. Encoded protein: CASSLEPGPQNIQYF. The chain carries TRBV5-6 and TRBJ2-4; no clear D. Trimming took off 0 bases at V and 5 bases at J, with 12 bases between the two ends. CDR1 SGHDT and CDR2 YYEEEE come from the germline V gene. This CDR3 has 15 residues.

This chain connects TRBV11-2 to TRBJ2-2; D possibly corresponds to TRBD1 (5 bases). Per the germline V gene, CDR1 is SGHAT and CDR2 is FQNNGV. This CDR3 spans 18 amino acids. Trimming pared 5 bases from V and 2 bases from J, leaving 21 bases between. The CDR3, as DNA: TGTGCCAGCAGCCCCCGTAGGGGTCTACCCTATAACACCGGGGAGCTGTTTTTT. Translating it yields CASSPRRGLPYNTGELFF.

The chain has TRBV25-1 and TRBJ1-1, with unresolved D. The CDR3 spans 13 residues. From germline, CDR1 is MGHDK and CDR2 SYGVNS. The V and J ends lost 3 bases and 1 base respectively, with 6 bases between them. The chain's CDR3 is CASSDRKNTEAFF. CDR3 DNA sequence: TGTGCCAGCAGTGACAGAAAGAACACTGAAGCTTTCTTT.